One and the same sample provided the 17 T cell receptor beta chains below, sequenced in a study of blood T cell repertoires in COVID-19. The protocol was immunoSEQ multiplex PCR, while the TCRdb copy is restricted to in-frame clones and leaves out a portion. The table has around 400,000 clones, about 89% seen once. The sequenced sample consisted of peripheral blood. These receptors all stem from a woman aged 55-70 years with COVID-19, enrolled during active disease.

Worth noting for this clone: A much larger clone sits a single nucleotide away, making a read error possible. The sample contains more than one DNA sequence encoding this CDR3. V gene TRBV7-3 combines with J gene TRBJ1-1, with TRBD1 matching 7 bases. The CDR3 has 13 residues. Germline CDR1 is SGHTA and CDR2 is FQGTGA. The V segment lost 5 bases and the J segment 1 base; nucleotides outside the gene matches: 1. The chain's CDR3 is CASSRQGNTEAFF. The CDR3, as DNA: TGTGCCAGCAGCAGACAGGGGAACACTGAAGCTTTCTTT.

In DNA form, the CDR3 reads TGTGCCAGCAGTTACGGAGGAATCGCGTACCAAGAGACCCAGTACTTC. Its protein is CASSYGGIAYQETQYF. The chain carries TRBV6-6 and TRBJ2-5; tentative D call: TRBD2 (5 bases). The CDR3 loop spans 16 amino acids. Between the trimmed V and J ends, which lost 2 bases and 0 bases, there was a span of 13 bases. Per germline, CDR1 MNHNY and CDR2 SVGAGI (reference sequence).

The chain employs TRBV27 and TRBJ1-5; possible D gene TRBD1, 5 bases. Germline CDR1 MNHEY, CDR2 SMNVEV (reference sequence). This CDR3 is built from 14 residues. V was pared by 0 bases and J by 7 bases, with 10 bases between. As DNA, the CDR3 is TGTGCCAGCAGTTTATCCAGGGTTGGACAGCCCCAGCATTTT. This encodes CASSLSRVGQPQHF.

The rearrangement uses TRBV10-3 and TRBJ2-1; 7 bases fit TRBD2. The CDR3 sequence is 16 residues long. V lost 3 bases, J lost 7 bases, and 12 bases stayed unmatched. Germline-derived CDR1 and CDR2 are ENHRY and SYGVKD. CDR3 bases: TGTGCCATCAGTGACTCCGTCGGTGGGGGAGGGAATGAGCAGTTCTTC. Its protein is CAISDSVGGGGNEQFF.

The chain joins TRBV7-3 to TRBJ1-2; 9 bases line up with TRBD1. V trimming: 3 bases; J trimming: 3 bases; junction bases outside the gene matches: 11. CDR1 SGHTA and CDR2 FQGTGA come from the germline V gene. The CDR3 consists of 17 residues. CDR3 region: CASSFNLGTGKDYGYTF. The CDR3 bases are TGTGCCAGCAGCTTCAATTTGGGGACAGGGAAGGACTATGGCTACACCTTC.

This clone has a handful of counts. The chain carries TRBV7-8 and TRBJ2-3, with D hard to call. Trimming shortened V by 5 bases and J by 4 bases, and 10 bases separated the two germline ends. CDR1 is SGHVS, CDR2 FQNEAQ, per germline. The CDR3 has 13 residues. CDR3 in DNA: TGTGCCAGCAGCGCACTTCGTGCAGATACGCAGTATTTT. Translation gives CASSALRADTQYF.

This chain connects TRBV10-3 to TRBJ1-1; TRBD1 matches 7 bases. There are 13 residues in the CDR3. In germline, CDR1 is ENHRY, CDR2 SYGVKD. Losses at the gene ends were 5 bases for V and 3 bases for J; bases not matched to a gene: 3. CDR3 residues: CAISPTGDTEAFF. The CDR3 DNA reads TGTGCCATCAGTCCCACAGGGGACACTGAAGCTTTCTTT.

The V and J genes are TRBV13 and TRBJ2-3, with D possibly being TRBD1 (6 bases). CDR1 is PRHDT and CDR2 is FYEKMQ in the germline V gene (reference sequence). CDR3 length: 14 amino acids. Deletions cut 4 bases from V and 0 bases from J, with 8 bases between. This CDR3 is CASSSRGSTDTQYF. DNA of the CDR3: TGTGCCAGCAGCTCGAGGGGGAGCACAGATACGCAGTATTTT.

The V and J genes are TRBV6-5 and TRBJ2-2; 7 nucleotides agree with TRBD1. The CDR3 has 15 amino acids. V shed 6 bases and J 6 bases; nucleotides not matched to a gene: 10. Germline-derived CDR1 and CDR2 are MNHEY and SVGAGI. CDR3 DNA sequence: TGTGCCAGCAGGGGCGCATCGACAGGGTCCGGGGAGCTGTTTTTT. It yields the protein CASRGASTGSGELFF.

The chain is built from TRBV11-2 and TRBJ2-1, with 10 bases aligning to TRBD2. Unmatched junction bases numbered 3, after V lost 7 bases and J lost 3 bases. CDR1 and CDR2 from the germline V gene are SGHAT and FQNNGV. The CDR3 totals 14 residues. The CDR3 reads CASKLAGDYNEQFF. CDR3 nucleotide sequence: TGTGCCAGCAAGCTAGCGGGGGACTACAATGAGCAGTTCTTC.

Remarks on this clone: Distinct nucleotide sequences in the sample also encode this CDR3. The chain recombines TRBV5-1 with TRBJ2-5; the D gene is possibly TRBD2 (6 bases). Trimming took off 4 bases at V and 3 bases at J, with 10 bases between the two ends. CDR1 and CDR2 from the germline V gene are SGHRS and YFSETQ. This CDR3 region has 13 residues. CDR3 loop: CASSPGGKETQYF. The DNA for the CDR3 is TGCGCCAGCAGCCCTGGAGGGAAAGAGACCCAGTACTTC.

The chain combines TRBV11-2 with TRBJ2-7, with TRBD2 matching 8 bases. The V gene's germline CDR1 is SGHAT and CDR2 FQNNGV. The CDR3 consists of 13 residues. Trimming removed 8 bases from V and 4 bases from J; junction bases left unmatched: 7. The CDR3 is CASGVAGTYEQYF. The CDR3 DNA sequence: TGTGCCAGCGGTGTAGCGGGGACATACGAGCAGTACTTC.

The rearrangement joins TRBV23-1 to TRBJ1-1, with D hard to call. TRBV23-1 is placed among ORFs of uncertain function. Trimming cost V 6 bases and J 1 base, with 12 bases left between them. The CDR3 has 14 residues. The CDR3 DNA sequence: TGCGCCAGCAGACCACCCTCAGAGAACACTGAAGCTTTCTTT. Protein: CASRPPSENTEAFF.

V and J are TRBV19 and TRBJ2-3; D is perhaps TRBD1 (5 bases). The germline gives CDR1 LNHDA, CDR2 SQIVND (reference sequence). The ends were cut back, 5 bases at V and 1 base at J, with 10 bases in the middle. CDR3 length: 14 amino acids. The CDR3 reads CASSGAAGTDTQYF. DNA of the CDR3: TGTGCCAGTAGTGGGGCGGCTGGCACAGATACGCAGTATTTT.

V and J are TRBV7-8 and TRBJ1-6; D might be TRBD1 (5 bases). This CDR3 is 19 amino acids long. V dropped 6 bases and J dropped 0 bases, with 21 bases sitting between them. Germline V lookup: CDR1 SGHVS, CDR2 FQNEAQ. The DNA for the CDR3 is TGTGCCAGCAGTCGTAGTGGGGGGGGACCTAGCTCCTATAATTCACCCCTCCACTTT. Amino acid sequence: CASSRSGGGPSSYNSPLHF.

The CDR3: CATSRDRGVATDTQYF. The CDR3 nucleotides are TGTGCCACCAGCAGAGATCGGGGGGTGGCCACAGATACGCAGTATTTT. The chain employs TRBV15 and TRBJ2-3; TRBD2 aligns across 7 bases. J was trimmed by 2 bases and V by 0 bases; bases with no gene match: 5. Germline V gene sequence: CDR1 LNHNV, CDR2 YYDKDF (reference sequence). CDR3 length equals 16 residues. Full variable domain (outside the CDR3, taken from reference TRBV15 and TRBJ2-3): DAMVIQNPRYQVTQFGKPVTLSCSQTLNHNVMYWYQQKSSQAPKLLFHYYDKDFNNEADTPDNFQSRRPNTSFCFLDIRSPGLGDTAMYLCATSRDRGVATDTQYFGPGTRLTVL.

V is TRBV28 and J is TRBJ2-7; D is perhaps TRBD1 (6 bases). Germline CDR1 MDHEN, CDR2 SYDVKM. V was cut by 6 bases and J by 5 bases, with 17 bases left in between. CDR3 size: 14 residues. The CDR3 loop is CASREAGVTHEQYF. The CDR3 DNA follows: TGTGCCAGCAGAGAGGCAGGGGTTACCCACGAGCAGTACTTC.